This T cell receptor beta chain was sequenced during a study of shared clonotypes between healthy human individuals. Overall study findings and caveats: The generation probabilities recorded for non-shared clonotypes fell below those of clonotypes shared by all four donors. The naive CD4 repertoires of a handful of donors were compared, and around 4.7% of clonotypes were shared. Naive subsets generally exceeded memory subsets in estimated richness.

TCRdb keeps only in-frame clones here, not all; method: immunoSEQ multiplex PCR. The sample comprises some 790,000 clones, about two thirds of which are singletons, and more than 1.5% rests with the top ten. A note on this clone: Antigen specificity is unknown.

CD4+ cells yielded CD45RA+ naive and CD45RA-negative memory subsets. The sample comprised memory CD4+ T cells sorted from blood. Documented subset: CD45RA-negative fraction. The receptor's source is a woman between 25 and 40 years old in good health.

CDR3 DNA: TGTGCCAGCAGTCCCCTTAGGACTAGCGGGAACACCGGGGAGCTGTTTTTT. Its protein product is CASSPLRTSGNTGELFF. V is TRBV28 and J is TRBJ2-2; 10 bases are shared with TRBD2. CDR1 and CDR2 from the germline V gene are MDHEN and SYDVKM. The CDR3 spans 17 residues. The ends lost 5 bases at V and 1 base at J; junction bases unmatched: 7.